The rows below give T cell receptor beta chains drawn from one sample of a study of blood T cell repertoires in COVID-19. Using immunoSEQ multiplex PCR, the repertoire was profiled, and TCRdb retains in-frame clones only, with some absent. The sample consists of hundreds of thousands of clones, around 87% of them appearing once. Material for sequencing was PBMCs or T cells enriched from blood (not recorded which). The source is a woman aged 45-65 years who had recovered from COVID-19. Both conserved end residues are part of each CDR3. A D gene is named only where the DNA matches it firmly. The size of a clone is reported for some rows only, either as once, few or many, or as a class for expanded clones.

D,V,length,size,CDR3
NA,TRBV4-3,15,NA,CASSQGLGPDRTQHF
TRBD2,TRBV4-1,16,once,CASSLLAGVSYNEQFF
NA,TRBV15,16,NA,CATSRAGPRSGNTIYF
TRBD1,TRBV5-6,15,once,CASRKSYRGNNEQFF
TRBD2,TRBV9,16,NA,CASCRTGTSGSNEQFF
TRBD2,TRBV2,15,NA,CASNRAAGGSYEQYF
NA,TRBV11-2,17,NA,CASSPGGGRDHTGELFF
TRBD2,TRBV19,14,NA,CASSVAGGEYEQYF
NA,TRBV19,10,NA,CASRQDGYTF
TRBD1,TRBV6-5,14,NA,CASSFDRVSYEQYF
NA,TRBV28,14,NA,CASRETARGYGYTF
NA,TRBV6-5,14,once,CASSTGRANEKLFF
NA,TRBV27,13,NA,CASSLSAGVEQYF
TRBD2,TRBV5-1,16,NA,CASSPRLAGGSYEQYF
NA,TRBV7-6,14,NA,CASSLVRWGDTQYF
NA,TRBV2,13,few,CASGRFMNTEAFF
NA,TRBV15,13,NA,CATSRVAQETQYF
TRBD1,TRBV7-2,16,NA,CASSLDPGQGGSPLHF
NA,TRBV30,15,NA,CAWSNPPEGRDTIYF
NA,TRBV5-1,11,NA,CASSFEETAFF
NA,TRBV19,13,NA,CASSTEVLSPLHF
NA,TRBV7-9,13,NA,CASSLEASGSYTF
NA,TRBV9,12,NA,CASAGTFNEQFF
NA,TRBV19,16,NA,CASSVRGGPRNLSFTF
TRBD1,TRBV27,21,NA,CASSLYSVRGQGSSYNSPLHF
NA,TRBV7-2,16,NA,CASSPITGTAYNEQFF
TRBD2,TRBV28,14,NA,CASSGLAEFYEQYF
NA,TRBV7-3,14,once,CASSLTSGNTEAFF